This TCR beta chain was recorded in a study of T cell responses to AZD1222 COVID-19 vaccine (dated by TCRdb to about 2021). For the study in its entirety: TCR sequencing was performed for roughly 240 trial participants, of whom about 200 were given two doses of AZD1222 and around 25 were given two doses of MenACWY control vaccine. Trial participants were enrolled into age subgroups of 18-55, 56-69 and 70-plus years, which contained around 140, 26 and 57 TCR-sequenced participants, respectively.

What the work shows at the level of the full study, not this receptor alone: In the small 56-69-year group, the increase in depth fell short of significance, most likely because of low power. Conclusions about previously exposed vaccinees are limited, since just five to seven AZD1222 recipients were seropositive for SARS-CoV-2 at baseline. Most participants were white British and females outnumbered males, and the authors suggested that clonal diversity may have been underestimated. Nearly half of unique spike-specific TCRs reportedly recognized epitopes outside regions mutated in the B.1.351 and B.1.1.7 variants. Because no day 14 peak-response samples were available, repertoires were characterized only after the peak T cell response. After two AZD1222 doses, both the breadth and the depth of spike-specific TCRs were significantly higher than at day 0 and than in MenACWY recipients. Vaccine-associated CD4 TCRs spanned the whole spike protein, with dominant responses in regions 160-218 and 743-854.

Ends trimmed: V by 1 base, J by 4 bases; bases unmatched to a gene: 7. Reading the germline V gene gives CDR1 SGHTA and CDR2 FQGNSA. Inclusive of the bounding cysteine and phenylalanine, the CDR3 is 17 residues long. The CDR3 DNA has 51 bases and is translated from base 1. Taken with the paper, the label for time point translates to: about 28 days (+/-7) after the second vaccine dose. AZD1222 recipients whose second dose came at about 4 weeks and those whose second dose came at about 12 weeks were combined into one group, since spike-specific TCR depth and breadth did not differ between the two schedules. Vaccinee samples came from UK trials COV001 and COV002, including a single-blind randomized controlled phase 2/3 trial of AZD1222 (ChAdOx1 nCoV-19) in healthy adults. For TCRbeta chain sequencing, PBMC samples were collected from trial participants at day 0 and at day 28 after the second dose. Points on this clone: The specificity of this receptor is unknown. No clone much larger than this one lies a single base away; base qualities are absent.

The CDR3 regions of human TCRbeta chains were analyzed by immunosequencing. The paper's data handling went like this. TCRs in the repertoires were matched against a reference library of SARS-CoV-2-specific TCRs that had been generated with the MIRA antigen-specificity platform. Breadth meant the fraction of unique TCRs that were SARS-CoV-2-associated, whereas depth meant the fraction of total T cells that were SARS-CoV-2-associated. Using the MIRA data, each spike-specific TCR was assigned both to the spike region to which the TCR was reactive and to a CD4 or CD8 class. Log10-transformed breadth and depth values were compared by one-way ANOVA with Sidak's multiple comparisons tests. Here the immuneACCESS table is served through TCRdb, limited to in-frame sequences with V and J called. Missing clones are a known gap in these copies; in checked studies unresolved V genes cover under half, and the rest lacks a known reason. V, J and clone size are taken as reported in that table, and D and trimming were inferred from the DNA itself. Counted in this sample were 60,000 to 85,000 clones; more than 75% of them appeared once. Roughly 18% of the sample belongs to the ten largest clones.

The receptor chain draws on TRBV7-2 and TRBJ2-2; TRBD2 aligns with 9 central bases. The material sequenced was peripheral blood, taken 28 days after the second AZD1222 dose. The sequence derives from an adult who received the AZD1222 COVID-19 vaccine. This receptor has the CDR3 CASSLVGGGASTGELFF. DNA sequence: TGTGCCAGCAGCTTAGTCGGCGGGGGGGCCTCCACCGGGGAGCTGTTTTTT.